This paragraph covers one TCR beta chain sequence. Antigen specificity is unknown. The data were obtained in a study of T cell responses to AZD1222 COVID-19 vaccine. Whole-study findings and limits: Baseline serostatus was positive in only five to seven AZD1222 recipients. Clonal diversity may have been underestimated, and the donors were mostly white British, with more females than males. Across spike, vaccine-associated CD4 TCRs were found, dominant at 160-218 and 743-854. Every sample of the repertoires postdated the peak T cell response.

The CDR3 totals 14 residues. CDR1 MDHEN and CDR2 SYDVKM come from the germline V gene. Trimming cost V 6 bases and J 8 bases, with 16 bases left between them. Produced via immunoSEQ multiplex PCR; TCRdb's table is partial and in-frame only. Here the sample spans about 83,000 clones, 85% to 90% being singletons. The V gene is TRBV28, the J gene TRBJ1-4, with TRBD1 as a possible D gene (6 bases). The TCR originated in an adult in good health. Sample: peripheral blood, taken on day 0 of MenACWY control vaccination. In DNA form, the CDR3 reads TGTGCCAGCAGGACCACAGGGTCAGGCGAAAAACTGTTTTTT. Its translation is CASRTTGSGEKLFF.